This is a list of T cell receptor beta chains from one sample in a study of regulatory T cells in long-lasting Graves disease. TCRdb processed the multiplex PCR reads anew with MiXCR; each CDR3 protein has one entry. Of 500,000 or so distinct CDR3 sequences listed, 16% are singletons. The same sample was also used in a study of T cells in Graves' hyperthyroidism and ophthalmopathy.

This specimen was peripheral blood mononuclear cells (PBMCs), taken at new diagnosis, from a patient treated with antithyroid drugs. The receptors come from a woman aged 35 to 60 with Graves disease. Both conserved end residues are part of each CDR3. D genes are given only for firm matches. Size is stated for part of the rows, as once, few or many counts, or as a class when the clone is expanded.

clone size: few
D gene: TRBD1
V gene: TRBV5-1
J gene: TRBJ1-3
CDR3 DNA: TGCGCCAGCAGCTCTGGACAGGCCGACTCTGGAAACACCATATATTTT
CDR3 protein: CASSSGQADSGNTIYF

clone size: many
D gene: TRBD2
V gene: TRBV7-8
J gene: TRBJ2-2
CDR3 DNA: TGTGCCAGCAGCTTGAGCGGGATCAACACCGGGGAGCTGTTTTTT
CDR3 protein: CASSLSGINTGELFF

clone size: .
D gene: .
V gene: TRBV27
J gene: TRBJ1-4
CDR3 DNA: TGTGCCAGCGCCCGGGACCGTAGACCAGCTAATGAAAAACTGTTTTTT
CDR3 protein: CASARDRRPANEKLFF

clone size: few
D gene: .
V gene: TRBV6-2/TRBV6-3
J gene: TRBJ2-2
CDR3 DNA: TGTGCCATCACCTCAGGGGTAACCGGGGAGCTGTTTTTT
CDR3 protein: CAITSGVTGELFF

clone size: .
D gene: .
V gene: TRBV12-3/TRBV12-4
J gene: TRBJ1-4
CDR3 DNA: TGTGCCAGCAGCAAACAGAATCGAAAAGAAAAACTGTTTTTT
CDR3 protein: CASSKQNRKEKLFF

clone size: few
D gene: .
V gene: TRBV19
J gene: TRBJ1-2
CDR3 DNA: TGTGCCAGTAGTATAGCGGCAGGGACTAACTATGGCTACACCTTC
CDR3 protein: CASSIAAGTNYGYTF

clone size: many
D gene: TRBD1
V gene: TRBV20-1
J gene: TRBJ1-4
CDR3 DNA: TGCAGTGCTAGAGTTCGGGACACAGGGGGAAAACTGTTTTTT
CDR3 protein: CSARVRDTGGKLFF

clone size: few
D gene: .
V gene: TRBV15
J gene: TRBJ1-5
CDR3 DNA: TGTGCCACCAGCGGAAGAGCGGATAAGCCCCAGCATTTT
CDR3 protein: CATSGRADKPQHF

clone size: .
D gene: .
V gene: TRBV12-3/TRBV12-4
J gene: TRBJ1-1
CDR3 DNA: TGTGCCAGCAGACCCCTGGACTCCGCGGGGACCCCTGAAGCTTTCTTT
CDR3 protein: CASRPLDSAGTPEAFF

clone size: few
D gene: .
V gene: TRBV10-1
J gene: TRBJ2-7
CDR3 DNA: TGCGCCAGCAGTGACGATAGCGGATCCTACGAGCAGTACTTC
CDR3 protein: CASSDDSGSYEQYF

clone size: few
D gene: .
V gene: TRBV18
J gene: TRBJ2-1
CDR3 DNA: TGTGCCAGCTCACGTACACAGTACAATGAGCAGTTCTTC
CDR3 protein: CASSRTQYNEQFF

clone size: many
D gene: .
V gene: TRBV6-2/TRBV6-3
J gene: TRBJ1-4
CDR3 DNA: TGTGCCAGCAGTTACGCAGGGGCAAGGGAAAAACTGTTTTTT
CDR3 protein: CASSYAGAREKLFF

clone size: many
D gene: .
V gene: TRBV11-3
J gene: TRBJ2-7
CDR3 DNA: TGTGCCAGCAGCGAAGCACAGGGCCGTACCTACGAGCAGTACTTC
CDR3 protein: CASSEAQGRTYEQYF

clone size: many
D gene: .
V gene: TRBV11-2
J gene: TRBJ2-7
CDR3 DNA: TGTGCCAGCACCTTGGAGGGCTACGAGCAGTACTTC
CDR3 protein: CASTLEGYEQYF

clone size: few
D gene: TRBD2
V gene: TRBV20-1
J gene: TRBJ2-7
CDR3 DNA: TGCAGTGCTAGATGGGCCGGGGGGGAGCAGTACTTC
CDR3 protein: CSARWAGGEQYF

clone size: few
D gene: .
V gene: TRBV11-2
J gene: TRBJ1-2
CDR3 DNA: TGTGCCAGCAGCTTAGATCAAATGCCTGGGGGCTGCACCTTC
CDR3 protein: CASSLDQMPGGCTF

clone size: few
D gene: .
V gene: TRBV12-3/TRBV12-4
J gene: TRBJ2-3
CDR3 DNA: TGTGCCAGCAGTTTGGTGCGTGACCGCGTCCATTTT
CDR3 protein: CASSLVRDRVHF

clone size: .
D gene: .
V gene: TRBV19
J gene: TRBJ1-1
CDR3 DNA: TGTGCCAGTAGTACATGGCAGGGCGGAAATAATGAAGCTTTCTTT
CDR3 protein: CASSTWQGGNNEAFF

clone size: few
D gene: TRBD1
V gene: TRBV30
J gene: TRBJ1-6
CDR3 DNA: TGTGCCTGGAGTGGGGGACAGGGTGGATCACCCCTCCACTTT
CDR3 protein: CAWSGGQGGSPLHF

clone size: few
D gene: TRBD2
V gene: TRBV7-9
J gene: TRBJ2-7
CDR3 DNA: TGTGCCAGCAGCAGACGGACTAGCGGGGCCTACGAGCAGTACTTC
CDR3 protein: CASSRRTSGAYEQYF

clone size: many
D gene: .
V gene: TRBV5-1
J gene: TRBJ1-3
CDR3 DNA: TGCGCCAGCAGCTTGGCCGGGACACCTGGAAACACCATATATTTT
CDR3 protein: CASSLAGTPGNTIYF

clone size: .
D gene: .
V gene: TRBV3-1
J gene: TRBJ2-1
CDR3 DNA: TGTGCCAGCAGCCAAGGGGGGGTACGCCACCTGGCCGATGAGCAGTTCTTC
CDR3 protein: CASSQGGVRHLADEQFF

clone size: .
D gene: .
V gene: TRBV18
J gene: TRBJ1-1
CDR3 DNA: TGTGCCAGCTCACAAAACCCTTTAACAATGGGTGAAGCTTTCTTT
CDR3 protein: CASSQNPLTMGEAFF

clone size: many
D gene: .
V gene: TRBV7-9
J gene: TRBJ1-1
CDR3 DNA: TGTGCCAGCAGCTCCCTAAGTACAGGTAACACTGAAGCTTTCTTT
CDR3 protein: CASSSLSTGNTEAFF

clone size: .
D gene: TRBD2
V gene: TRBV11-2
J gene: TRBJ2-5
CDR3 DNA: TGTGCCAGCAGCCTACCCCTAGCGGGGGGCCAGGAGACCCGGTACTTC
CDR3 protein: CASSLPLAGGQETRYF

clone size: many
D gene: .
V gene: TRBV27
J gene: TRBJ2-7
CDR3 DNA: TGTGCCAGCAGTTTAAAGACAGGCTACCCCTACGAGCAGTACTTC
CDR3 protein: CASSLKTGYPYEQYF

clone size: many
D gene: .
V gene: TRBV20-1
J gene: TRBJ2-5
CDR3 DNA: TGCAGTGCTAGCACCCGCGGTTCCAGCCCGTGGCCCCAGTACTTC
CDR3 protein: CSASTRGSSPWPQYF

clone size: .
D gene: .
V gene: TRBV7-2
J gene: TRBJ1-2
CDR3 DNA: TGTGCCAGCAGCTTAGCCCCATTTGATGGCCCCTATGGCTACACCTTC
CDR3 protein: CASSLAPFDGPYGYTF

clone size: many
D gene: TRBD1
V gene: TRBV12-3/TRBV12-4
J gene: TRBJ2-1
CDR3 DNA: TGTGCCAGCAGTATTCGGACAGGGTGGGGGAAGAATGAGCAGTTCTTC
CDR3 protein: CASSIRTGWGKNEQFF

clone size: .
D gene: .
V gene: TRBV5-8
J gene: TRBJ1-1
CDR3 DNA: TGTGCCAGCAGCTTACGGACCCCTCGGGGCAACACTGAAGCTTTCTTT
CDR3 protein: CASSLRTPRGNTEAFF

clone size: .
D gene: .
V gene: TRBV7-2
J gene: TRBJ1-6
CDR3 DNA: TGTGCCAGCAGCTTTCTGCGTGGATCACCCCTCCACTTT
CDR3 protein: CASSFLRGSPLHF

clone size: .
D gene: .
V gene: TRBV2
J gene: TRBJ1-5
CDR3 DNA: TGTGCCAGCAGTTTCGGTAGGTCCCAGCATTTT
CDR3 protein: CASSFGRSQHF

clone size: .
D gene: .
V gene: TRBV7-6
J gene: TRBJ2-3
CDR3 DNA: TGTGCCAGCAGATCGTTCACTTTAGATACGCAGTATTTT
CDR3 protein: CASRSFTLDTQYF

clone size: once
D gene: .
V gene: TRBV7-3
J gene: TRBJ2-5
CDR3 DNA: TGTGCCAGCAGCTTACCCGAACCGGGACCGAGGTATTGTGAAGAGACCCAGTACTTC
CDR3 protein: CASSLPEPGPRYCEETQYF

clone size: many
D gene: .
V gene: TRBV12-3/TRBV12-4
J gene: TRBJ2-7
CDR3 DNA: TGTGCCAGCAGCAATGGACAGCTTTCCTACGAGCAGTACTTC
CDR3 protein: CASSNGQLSYEQYF

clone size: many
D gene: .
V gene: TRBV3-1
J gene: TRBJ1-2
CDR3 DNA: TGTGCCAGCAGCTCTGGGAGGTATGGCTACACCTTC
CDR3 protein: CASSSGRYGYTF

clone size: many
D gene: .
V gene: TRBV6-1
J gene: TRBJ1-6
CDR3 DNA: TGTGCCAGCAGGCCGGAGAATTCACCCCTCCACTTT
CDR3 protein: CASRPENSPLHF

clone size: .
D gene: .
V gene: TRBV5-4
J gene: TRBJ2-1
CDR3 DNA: TGTGCCAGCAGCTTTAGACTGGCCCGAGAGCAGTTCTTC
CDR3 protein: CASSFRLAREQFF

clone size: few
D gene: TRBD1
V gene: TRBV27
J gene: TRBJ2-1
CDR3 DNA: TGTGCCAGCAGTCCGTCCGGACAGGGGTACAATGAGCAGTTCTTC
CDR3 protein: CASSPSGQGYNEQFF

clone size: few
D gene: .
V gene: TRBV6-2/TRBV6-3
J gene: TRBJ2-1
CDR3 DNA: TGTGCCAGCAGTGAAGGGTACCGAGTAGCACTCAGGGTCTTC
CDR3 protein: CASSEGYRVALRVF

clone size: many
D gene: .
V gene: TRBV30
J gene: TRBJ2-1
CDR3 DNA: TGTGCCTGGAGTGTAGCCTACAATGAGCAGTTCTTC
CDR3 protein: CAWSVAYNEQFF

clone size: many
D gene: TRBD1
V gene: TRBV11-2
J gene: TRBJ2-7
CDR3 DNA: TGTGCCAGCAGCTTACACGGGACAGGGAACTACGAGCAGTACTTC
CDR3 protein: CASSLHGTGNYEQYF

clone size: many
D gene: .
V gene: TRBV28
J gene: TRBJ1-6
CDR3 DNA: TGTGCCACCACCCCACCTGGAGCGGTGGGTTCACCCCTCCACTTT
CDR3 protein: CATTPPGAVGSPLHF

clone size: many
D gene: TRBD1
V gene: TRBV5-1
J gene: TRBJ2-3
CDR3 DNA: TGCGCCAGCAGCTTTGGGACAGGCACAGATACGCAGTATTTT
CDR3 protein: CASSFGTGTDTQYF

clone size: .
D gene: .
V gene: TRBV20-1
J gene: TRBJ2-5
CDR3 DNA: TGCAGTGCTAGAGGCGTGGGAGAGACCCAGTACTTC
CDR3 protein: CSARGVGETQYF

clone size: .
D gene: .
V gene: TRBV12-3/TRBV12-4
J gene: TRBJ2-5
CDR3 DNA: TGTGCCAGCAGTCCAGCTAGCAGGCAGACCCAGTACTTC
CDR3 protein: CASSPASRQTQYF

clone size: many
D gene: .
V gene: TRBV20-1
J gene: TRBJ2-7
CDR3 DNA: TGCAGTGCTCTCGCGGGACGGGTCTTCCCCTACGAGCAGTACTTC
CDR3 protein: CSALAGRVFPYEQYF

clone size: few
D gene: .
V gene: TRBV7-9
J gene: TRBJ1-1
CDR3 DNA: TGTGCCAGCAGCTTATGGGGATCGGGACCACTTAACACTGAAGCTTTCTTT
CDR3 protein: CASSLWGSGPLNTEAFF

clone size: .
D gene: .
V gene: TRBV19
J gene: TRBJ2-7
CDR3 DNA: TGTGCCACAGTAAGCCCCCTGGGGTACGAGCAGTACTTC
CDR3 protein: CATVSPLGYEQYF

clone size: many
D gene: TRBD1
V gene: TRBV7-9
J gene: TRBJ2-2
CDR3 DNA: TGTGCCAGCAGCTTTCCGAGGGGGCCTAACACCGGGGAGCTGTTTTTT
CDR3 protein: CASSFPRGPNTGELFF

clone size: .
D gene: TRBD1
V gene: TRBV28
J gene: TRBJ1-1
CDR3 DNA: TGTGCCAGCAGAAATACAGGGGTTACTGAAGCTTTCTTT
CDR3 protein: CASRNTGVTEAFF

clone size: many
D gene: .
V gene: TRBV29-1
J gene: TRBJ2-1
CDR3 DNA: TGCAGCGCCACCGCTGGAGATAGGGACAATGAGCAGTTCTTC
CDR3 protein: CSATAGDRDNEQFF

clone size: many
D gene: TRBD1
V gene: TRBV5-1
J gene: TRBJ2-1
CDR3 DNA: TGTGCCAGCAGCCGGGACAGGGGAGGTAATGAGCAGTTCTTC
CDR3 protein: CASSRDRGGNEQFF

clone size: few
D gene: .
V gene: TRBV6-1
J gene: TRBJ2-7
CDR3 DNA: TGTGCCAGCAGTACCCGGGACGCTAACGAGCAGTACTTC
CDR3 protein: CASSTRDANEQYF

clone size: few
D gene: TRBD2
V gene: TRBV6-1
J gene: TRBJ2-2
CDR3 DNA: TGTGCCAGCAGAGGAGAAGCGGGGGGCCTCTGGAACACCGGGGAGCTGTTTTTT
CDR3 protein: CASRGEAGGLWNTGELFF

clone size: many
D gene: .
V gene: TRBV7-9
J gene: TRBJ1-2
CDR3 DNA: TGTGCCAGCAGCTTAGGGGGGGCCACTGTCTATGGCTACACCTTC
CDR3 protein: CASSLGGATVYGYTF

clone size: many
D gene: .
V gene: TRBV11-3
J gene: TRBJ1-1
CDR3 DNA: TGTGCCAGCAGCATAGATCGTAGGTTTGGCCGAGAGAACACTGAAGCTTTCTTT
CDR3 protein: CASSIDRRFGRENTEAFF